Listed below are T cell receptor beta chains from one sample, sequenced in a study of sequential checkpoint blockade in melanoma. Clones were read by immunoSEQ multiplex PCR, and TCRdb kept only the in-frame ones, dropping some. This table has about 5,100 clones, 25% to 40% appearing once. The sequencing used tumor tissue (inferred from file names), collected from a patient given nivolumab and ipilimumab in sequence. These receptors were collected from a human donor with melanoma. Both conserved end residues are part of each CDR3. D genes are given only for firm matches. Part of the rows lack a size; the others show once, few, many or a class for expanded clones.

V gene,clone size,J gene,D gene,CDR3 protein,CDR3 DNA
TRBV28,.,TRBJ1-1,.,CASSLLIMNTEAFF,TGTGCCAGCAGTTTATTAATAATGAACACTGAAGCTTTCTTT
TRBV28,.,TRBJ1-4,.,CASSSHEGLGEKLFF,TGTGCCAGCAGTTCGCACGAGGGTTTAGGTGAAAAACTGTTTTTT
TRBV28,.,TRBJ2-3,TRBD2,CASSSGLVWDTDTQYF,TGTGCCAGCAGTTCCGGACTAGTTTGGGACACAGATACGCAGTATTTT
TRBV18,.,TRBJ1-2,TRBD1,CASSLMDRRHYGYTF,TGTGCCAGCTCACTCATGGACAGGCGCCACTATGGCTACACCTTC
TRBV18,.,TRBJ2-7,.,CASSHLTGGAGYEQYF,TGTGCCAGCTCGCACCTAACAGGGGGGGCCGGCTACGAGCAGTACTTC
TRBV10-2,.,TRBJ2-3,TRBD2,CASSESIIRLAGTDTQYF,TGCGCCAGCAGTGAGTCGATTATCCGACTAGCGGGCACAGATACGCAGTATTTT
TRBV27,.,TRBJ1-3,.,CASSLSDPRSGNTIYF,TGTGCCAGCAGTTTATCGGATCCCCGCTCTGGAAACACCATATATTTT
TRBV15,medium-sized,TRBJ2-1,TRBD1,CATSHPRGQGDNEQFF,TGTGCCACCAGCCACCCGCGGGGACAGGGGGACAATGAGCAGTTCTTC
TRBV19,.,TRBJ1-5,TRBD1,CASSTDRVFQPQHF,TGTGCCAGTAGTACCGACAGGGTCTTTCAGCCCCAGCATTTT
TRBV25-1,few,TRBJ2-7,.,CASSLTGDEQYF,TGTGCCAGCAGTTTGACAGGTGACGAGCAGTACTTC
TRBV6-8,.,TRBJ2-7,TRBD2,CASSSSGSGGRYEQYF,TGTGCCAGCAGTTCCTCGGGGAGCGGGGGCCGGTACGAGCAGTACTTC
TRBV6-8,.,TRBJ2-2,TRBD2,CASSYSAGGPPGELFF,TGTGCCAGCAGTTACTCGGCGGGAGGGCCTCCCGGGGAGCTGTTTTTT
TRBV6-8,few,TRBJ1-2,TRBD1,CASSPGQGNYGYTF,TGTGCCAGCAGCCCCGGACAGGGAAACTATGGCTACACCTTC
TRBV6-8,few,TRBJ2-3,.,CASSLKQISTDTQYF,TGTGCCAGCAGCCTAAAGCAGATTTCCACAGATACGCAGTATTTT
TRBV10-2,.,TRBJ2-1,TRBD2,CASEDSGGTYNEQFF,TGCGCCAGCGAAGATAGCGGGGGGACCTACAATGAGCAGTTCTTC
TRBV18,few,TRBJ2-5,.,CASSPPTAFRGETQYF,TGTGCCAGCTCACCTCCGACAGCCTTTCGGGGAGAGACCCAGTACTTC
TRBV11-3,medium-sized,TRBJ1-2,.,CASSYKTGIPFGYTF,TGTGCCAGCAGTTATAAAACAGGGATTCCTTTTGGCTACACCTTC
TRBV6-8,medium-sized,TRBJ2-3,TRBD1,CASSLRGTMDTQYF,TGTGCCAGCAGCCTCAGGGGGACCATGGATACGCAGTATTTT
TRBV28,.,TRBJ2-3,TRBD1,CASSPGQGNADTQYF,TGTGCCAGCAGCCCGGGACAGGGGAACGCAGATACGCAGTATTTT
TRBV5-1,few,TRBJ2-7,.,CASSPRGNSYEQYF,TGCGCCAGCAGCCCTAGGGGGAACTCCTACGAGCAGTACTTC
TRBV19,.,TRBJ2-6,TRBD1,CASSIWGTGGSGANVLTF,TGTGCCAGTAGTATATGGGGGACAGGGGGCTCTGGGGCCAACGTCCTGACTTTC
TRBV5-1,.,TRBJ2-6,.,CASSLIQGLSGANVLTF,TGCGCCAGCAGCCTGATTCAGGGCCTCTCTGGGGCCAACGTCCTGACTTTC
TRBV10-3,.,TRBJ1-2,.,CAISESGTTNYGYTF,TGTGCCATCAGTGAGTCCGGCACGACTAACTATGGCTACACCTTC
TRBV28,few,TRBJ2-3,TRBD2,CASSLTLAGVSSTDTQYF,TGTGCCAGCAGTTTGACCCTAGCGGGAGTATCTAGCACAGATACGCAGTATTTT
TRBV10-3,large,TRBJ1-4,.,CAISEGGLEKLFF,TGTGCCATCAGTGAGGGGGGCTTAGAAAAACTGTTTTTT
TRBV15,few,TRBJ2-5,.,CATNGRRRIAGTQYF,TGTGCCACTAATGGGCGGCGCAGGATCGCAGGGACCCAGTACTTC
TRBV11-3,medium-sized,TRBJ1-1,.,CASSLSRTGNTEAFF,TGTGCCAGCAGCTTGTCCCGGACGGGGAACACTGAAGCTTTCTTT
TRBV5-1,.,TRBJ2-5,TRBD1,CASSLEFRQGAKETQYF,TGCGCCAGCAGCTTGGAATTTAGACAGGGGGCTAAAGAGACCCAGTACTTC
TRBV29-1,.,TRBJ2-3,TRBD2,CSGSGGGDTQYF,TGCAGCGGTAGCGGGGGTGGGGATACGCAGTATTTT
TRBV19,.,TRBJ1-3,TRBD1,CASSIEGTASGNTIYF,TGTGCCAGTAGTATAGAAGGGACAGCCTCTGGAAACACCATATATTTT
TRBV30,.,TRBJ1-1,.,CAWRRLGEGMNTEAFF,TGTGCCTGGAGGCGACTGGGGGAGGGGATGAACACTGAAGCTTTCTTT
TRBV5-1,.,TRBJ2-3,.,CASSLVGGRGTDTQYF,TGCGCCAGCAGCTTGGTTGGGGGGCGCGGGACAGATACGCAGTATTTT
TRBV6-8,.,TRBJ1-1,.,CAIKRDGASTEAFF,TGTGCCATCAAACGAGACGGGGCGAGCACTGAAGCTTTCTTT
TRBV6-7,.,TRBJ2-1,TRBD2,CAISESLAVSYNEQFF,TGTGCCATCAGTGAGTCGCTAGCGGTATCCTACAATGAGCAGTTCTTC
TRBV5-1,.,TRBJ2-3,.,CASSLLTGTDTQYF,TGCGCCAGCAGCTTGCTGACAGGAACAGATACGCAGTATTTT
TRBV6-8,few,TRBJ1-1,TRBD1,CASSTTGGWTEAFF,TGTGCCAGCAGTACGACAGGGGGCTGGACTGAAGCTTTCTTT
TRBV9,medium-sized,TRBJ2-3,.,CASSPETTDTQYF,TGTGCCAGCAGCCCCGAGACCACAGATACGCAGTATTTT
TRBV11-3,.,TRBJ2-2,TRBD1,CASPRRDRGTGELFF,TGTGCCAGCCCTCGGAGGGACAGGGGGACCGGGGAGCTGTTTTTT
TRBV9,few,TRBJ2-5,TRBD2,CASSVGTSRETQYF,TGTGCCAGCAGCGTAGGGACTAGCAGGGAGACCCAGTACTTC
TRBV11-1,.,TRBJ2-5,.,CASSFEGGGLQETQYF,TGTGCCAGCAGCTTTGAAGGTGGGGGGCTCCAAGAGACCCAGTACTTC
TRBV9,few,TRBJ2-1,TRBD2,CASSVFGTSGGAYNEQFF,TGTGCCAGCAGCGTATTTGGGACTAGCGGGGGAGCGTACAATGAGCAGTTCTTC
TRBV28,few,TRBJ1-1,.,CASSLSGLHTEAFF,TGTGCCAGCAGTTTATCAGGGCTACACACTGAAGCTTTCTTT
TRBV6-8,many,TRBJ2-5,.,CASSYSSSGETQYF,TGTGCCAGCAGTTACTCGAGTTCGGGGGAGACCCAGTACTTC
TRBV27,.,TRBJ2-1,.,CASSSIFYMSYNEQFF,TGTGCCAGCAGTTCTATATTTTACATGTCCTACAATGAGCAGTTCTTC
TRBV28,.,TRBJ1-1,TRBD1,CASSLAGTAIRSKEAFF,TGTGCCAGCAGTTTGGCAGGGACAGCTATCCGTTCAAAGGAAGCTTTCTTT
TRBV11-3,.,TRBJ1-3,.,CASRGESEDPSGNTIYF,TGTGCCAGCCGGGGTGAGTCAGAAGATCCCTCTGGAAACACCATATATTTT
TRBV15,.,TRBJ2-3,.,CATSKTGSTDTQYF,TGTGCCACCAGCAAAACAGGCTCCACAGATACGCAGTATTTT
TRBV29-1,.,TRBJ2-2,TRBD1,CSVDGDRGAGGATNTGELFF,TGCAGCGTTGACGGGGACAGGGGCGCCGGGGGAGCGACGAACACCGGGGAGCTGTTTTTT
TRBV19,.,TRBJ1-4,TRBD1,CASSGGTVPNEKLFF,TGTGCCAGTAGTGGCGGGACAGTTCCTAATGAAAAACTGTTTTTT
TRBV19,.,TRBJ1-1,.,CASSARGMTEAFF,TGTGCCAGTAGCGCCAGGGGTATGACTGAAGCTTTCTTT
TRBV23-1,few,TRBJ1-2,.,CASSHSGTGAYGYTF,TGCGCCAGCAGCCACTCCGGGACGGGTGCCTATGGCTACACCTTC
TRBV6-8,.,TRBJ2-3,TRBD1,CATLGHRGLSDTQYF,TGTGCCACCCTTGGCCACAGGGGGCTTTCAGATACGCAGTATTTT
TRBV30,medium-sized,TRBJ2-5,TRBD2,CAWSGAGGPRETQYF,TGTGCCTGGAGTGGAGCGGGAGGGCCTCGAGAGACCCAGTACTTC
TRBV23-1,few,TRBJ2-1,TRBD2,CASSQPGLAGPMHSYNEQFF,TGCGCCAGCAGTCAGCCTGGACTAGCGGGACCTATGCACTCCTACAATGAGCAGTTCTTC